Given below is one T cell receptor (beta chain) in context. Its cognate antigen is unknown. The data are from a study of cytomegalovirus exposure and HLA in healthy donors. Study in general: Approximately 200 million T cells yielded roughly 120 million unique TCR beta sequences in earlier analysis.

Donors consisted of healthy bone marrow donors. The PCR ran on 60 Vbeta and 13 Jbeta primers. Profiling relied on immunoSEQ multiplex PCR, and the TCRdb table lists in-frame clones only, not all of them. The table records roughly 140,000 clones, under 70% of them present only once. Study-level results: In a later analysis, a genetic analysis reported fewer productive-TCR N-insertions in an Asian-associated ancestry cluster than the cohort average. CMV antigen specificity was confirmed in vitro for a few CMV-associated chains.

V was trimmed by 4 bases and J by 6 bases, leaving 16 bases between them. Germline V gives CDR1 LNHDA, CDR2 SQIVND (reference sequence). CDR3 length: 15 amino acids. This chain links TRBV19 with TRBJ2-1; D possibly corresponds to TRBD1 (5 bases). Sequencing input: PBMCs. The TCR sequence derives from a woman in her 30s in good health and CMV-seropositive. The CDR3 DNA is TGTGCCAGTAGTAGGCCGACAGATCCGCTCAATGAGCAGTTCTTC. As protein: CASSRPTDPLNEQFF.